This is a list of T cell receptor beta chains from one sample in a study of control samples from healthy donors and cancer patients. Some clones are missing from TCRdb's copy, which holds only in-frame ones; the method was immunoSEQ multiplex PCR. The data hold around 94,000 clones, with 90% observed a single time. What was sequenced was blood. These receptor sequences come from a woman younger than 30 in good health. Each CDR3 is given with its conserved first and last residue. D genes are given only for firm matches. A clone size is listed for some rows: how often the clone was seen (once, few, many), or a class if it is expanded.

DNA,CDR3,size,V,D,J
TGCGCCAGCAGCCAAGGTCGGGGGGGCGGGTCAGATACGCAGTATTTT,CASSQGRGGGSDTQYF,few,TRBV4-1,TRBD2,TRBJ2-3
TGTGCCAGCAGGCCGCAGGGGGCGGAGGAAGAGACCCAGTACTTC,CASRPQGAEEETQYF,-,TRBV4-2,TRBD1,TRBJ2-5
TGTGCCAGCAGCCCGCGGCAGGGAGGAAATAACTATGGCTACACCTTC,CASSPRQGGNNYGYTF,few,TRBV4-2,-,TRBJ1-2
TGTGCCAGCAGTGAAGAGGCATACTCACCCTTTGAAACTAGCACAGATACGCAGTATTTT,CASSEEAYSPFETSTDTQYF,-,TRBV6-1,-,TRBJ2-3
TGTGCCAGCAGTCAATCGGGACAGGGGGCGTCCTATAATTCACCCCTCCACTTT,CASSQSGQGASYNSPLHF,-,TRBV28,TRBD1,TRBJ1-6
TGTGCCAGCAGTTATTCAGGGAAGAACACTGAAGCTTTCTTT,CASSYSGKNTEAFF,-,TRBV27,-,TRBJ1-1
TGTGCCACCACAACGGGACAGGTGGCTGAAGCTTTCTTT,CATTTGQVAEAFF,-,TRBV10-3,TRBD1,TRBJ1-1
TGTGCCAGCAGTTTACTTGGGACAGGGACACTAATGAACACTGAAGCTTTCTTT,CASSLLGTGTLMNTEAFF,-,TRBV27,TRBD1,TRBJ1-1
TGTGCCAGCAGCCTAGACAGGGGGCGGAACTACGAGCAGTACTTC,CASSLDRGRNYEQYF,-,TRBV7-2,TRBD1,TRBJ2-7
TGTGCCAGCAGTTTATCACTGGCGGGGGTGACCTACGAGCAGTACTTC,CASSLSLAGVTYEQYF,-,TRBV27,TRBD2,TRBJ2-7
TGTGCCAGTAGCCCTCGCACGGGCCGTCTTTATAGCAATCAGCCCCAGCATTTT,CASSPRTGRLYSNQPQHF,-,TRBV19,-,TRBJ1-5
TGTGCCAGCAGCCCAGCGTGGTCGGGAAACACCATATATTTT,CASSPAWSGNTIYF,-,TRBV7-9,-,TRBJ1-3
TGTGCCACCAGTTTTCCCCCCGGGACATCCGACTATGGCTACACCTTC,CATSFPPGTSDYGYTF,-,TRBV24-1,-,TRBJ1-2
TGTGCCAGCAGCTTAGGGCAGGCTAGCAATCAGCCCCAGCATTTT,CASSLGQASNQPQHF,once,TRBV7-9,-,TRBJ1-5
TGTGCCAGCAGTGACCCCCGGGGAACTAACTATGGCTACACCTTC,CASSDPRGTNYGYTF,-,TRBV6-1,-,TRBJ1-2
TGTGCCAGCAGACCTGGACGGGGCTACGAGCAGTACTTC,CASRPGRGYEQYF,-,TRBV5-6,-,TRBJ2-7